A selection of T cell receptor beta chains follows, all from one sample in a study of blood T cell repertoires in COVID-19. Some clones are missing from TCRdb's copy, which holds only in-frame ones; the method was immunoSEQ multiplex PCR. The sample holds around 200,000 clones; 87% are singletons and the top ten take about 12%. The sequenced sample was peripheral blood. These receptors all stem from a woman younger than 30 who had recovered from COVID-19. Each CDR3 is given with its conserved first and last residue. D genes are given only for firm matches. Clone size is not always given. Where it is, it says once, few, many or a class for expanded clones.

V gene: TRBV4-1; D gene: .; clone size: .; J gene: TRBJ1-5; CDR3 protein: CASSQEPQGTKNQPQHF; CDR3 DNA: TGCGCCAGCAGCCAAGAACCCCAGGGGACGAAGAATCAGCCCCAGCATTTT
V gene: TRBV27; D gene: TRBD1; clone size: .; J gene: TRBJ1-1; CDR3 protein: CASSELTGAGNTEAFF; CDR3 DNA: TGTGCCAGCAGCGAGTTGACAGGGGCCGGAAACACTGAAGCTTTCTTT
V gene: TRBV18; D gene: TRBD1; clone size: .; J gene: TRBJ1-1; CDR3 protein: CASSLTGVTEAFF; CDR3 DNA: TGTGCCAGCTCACTAACAGGGGTGACTGAAGCTTTCTTT
V gene: TRBV30; D gene: TRBD1; clone size: .; J gene: TRBJ1-4; CDR3 protein: CAWSVEGAINEKLFF; CDR3 DNA: TGTGCCTGGAGTGTGGAGGGGGCAATCAATGAAAAACTGTTTTTT
V gene: TRBV27; D gene: .; clone size: .; J gene: TRBJ2-1; CDR3 protein: CASSFSGEQFF; CDR3 DNA: TGTGCCAGCAGTTTTTCCGGGGAGCAGTTCTTC
V gene: TRBV9; D gene: TRBD1; clone size: .; J gene: TRBJ1-2; CDR3 protein: CASGGGTGERYGYTF; CDR3 DNA: TGTGCCAGCGGGGGAGGGACAGGGGAGAGGTATGGCTACACCTTC
V gene: TRBV5-4; D gene: TRBD2; clone size: once; J gene: TRBJ2-1; CDR3 protein: CASSPPGLAGHNEQFF; CDR3 DNA: TGTGCCAGCAGCCCACCGGGACTAGCGGGACACAATGAGCAGTTCTTC
V gene: TRBV20-1; D gene: .; clone size: many; J gene: TRBJ2-3; CDR3 protein: CSASRDTQYF; CDR3 DNA: TGCAGTGCTAGCCGGGATACGCAGTATTTT
V gene: TRBV29-1; D gene: TRBD1; clone size: .; J gene: TRBJ2-4; CDR3 protein: CSVVISPGQQNIQYF; CDR3 DNA: TGCAGCGTTGTAATTAGTCCGGGACAGCAAAACATTCAGTACTTC
V gene: TRBV9; D gene: .; clone size: .; J gene: TRBJ1-1; CDR3 protein: CASSMTVNTEAFF; CDR3 DNA: TGTGCCAGCAGCATGACAGTGAACACTGAAGCTTTCTTT
V gene: TRBV30; D gene: .; clone size: .; J gene: TRBJ2-1; CDR3 protein: CAWNQGSGQFF; CDR3 DNA: TGTGCCTGGAATCAGGGTTCGGGGCAGTTCTTC
V gene: TRBV5-6; D gene: .; clone size: .; J gene: TRBJ1-1; CDR3 protein: CASEGHGLEAFF; CDR3 DNA: TGCGCCTCAGAGGGACACGGGCTTGAAGCTTTCTTT
V gene: TRBV7-9; D gene: .; clone size: few; J gene: TRBJ2-5; CDR3 protein: CASSVQGGETQYF; CDR3 DNA: TGTGCCAGCAGCGTCCAGGGGGGAGAGACCCAGTACTTC
V gene: TRBV25-1; D gene: TRBD1; clone size: .; J gene: TRBJ2-7; CDR3 protein: CASSTRNRGHEQYF; CDR3 DNA: TGTGCCAGCTCGACGCGGAACAGGGGCCACGAGCAGTACTTC
V gene: TRBV7-6; D gene: TRBD1; clone size: .; J gene: TRBJ2-3; CDR3 protein: CASSFRTGAPTDTQYF; CDR3 DNA: TGTGCCAGCAGCTTCCGGACAGGGGCTCCCACAGATACGCAGTATTTT
V gene: TRBV29-1; D gene: TRBD1; clone size: .; J gene: TRBJ1-1; CDR3 protein: CSVFQDRDEAFF; CDR3 DNA: TGCAGCGTTTTCCAGGACAGGGATGAAGCTTTCTTT
V gene: TRBV7-2; D gene: TRBD2; clone size: .; J gene: TRBJ2-1; CDR3 protein: CASSRTSPGGSLNEQFF; CDR3 DNA: TGTGCCAGCAGCCGTACCTCCCCGGGCGGGAGCTTGAATGAGCAGTTCTTC
V gene: TRBV27; D gene: .; clone size: .; J gene: TRBJ2-1; CDR3 protein: CASSLVGDNEQFF; CDR3 DNA: TGTGCCAGCAGTTTAGTAGGGGACAATGAGCAGTTCTTC
V gene: TRBV4-3; D gene: TRBD2; clone size: .; J gene: TRBJ2-3; CDR3 protein: CASSQSLWRLAGGGTDTQYF; CDR3 DNA: TGCGCCAGCAGCCAATCGCTTTGGAGACTAGCGGGAGGTGGCACAGATACGCAGTATTTT
V gene: TRBV10-1; D gene: TRBD1; clone size: once; J gene: TRBJ1-1; CDR3 protein: CASSRETGGTEAFF; CDR3 DNA: TGCGCCAGCAGCCGAGAGACAGGGGGCACTGAAGCTTTCTTT
V gene: TRBV15; D gene: .; clone size: .; J gene: TRBJ1-1; CDR3 protein: CATSTTVMNTEAFF; CDR3 DNA: TGTGCCACCAGCACGACAGTCATGAACACTGAAGCTTTCTTT
V gene: TRBV6-1; D gene: .; clone size: .; J gene: TRBJ1-1; CDR3 protein: CASSETGEAFF; CDR3 DNA: TGTGCCAGCAGTGAGACCGGGGAAGCTTTCTTT
V gene: TRBV9; D gene: .; clone size: .; J gene: TRBJ1-1; CDR3 protein: CASSPSGRDTEAFF; CDR3 DNA: TGTGCCAGCAGCCCCTCTGGGAGGGACACTGAAGCTTTCTTT
V gene: TRBV11-2; D gene: TRBD2; clone size: once; J gene: TRBJ2-1; CDR3 protein: CASSSEWTSGIYNEQFF; CDR3 DNA: TGTGCCAGCAGCTCCGAGTGGACTAGCGGGATATACAATGAGCAGTTCTTC
V gene: TRBV5-4; D gene: TRBD2; clone size: few; J gene: TRBJ2-1; CDR3 protein: CASSWSGRLAGDEQFF; CDR3 DNA: TGTGCCAGCAGCTGGAGCGGGAGATTAGCGGGGGATGAGCAGTTCTTC
V gene: TRBV4-3; D gene: .; clone size: .; J gene: TRBJ2-1; CDR3 protein: CASSQEGGASGYNEQFF; CDR3 DNA: TGCGCCAGCAGCCAAGAAGGGGGGGCTAGCGGATACAATGAGCAGTTCTTC
V gene: TRBV4-1; D gene: .; clone size: once; J gene: TRBJ2-7; CDR3 protein: CASSHQGSEQYF; CDR3 DNA: TGCGCCAGCAGCCACCAGGGTTCCGAGCAGTACTTC
V gene: TRBV4-3; D gene: .; clone size: .; J gene: TRBJ2-7; CDR3 protein: CASSQDKDSDEQYF; CDR3 DNA: TGCGCCAGCAGCCAAGATAAGGACAGCGACGAGCAGTACTTC
V gene: TRBV15; D gene: .; clone size: .; J gene: TRBJ1-1; CDR3 protein: CATSRDSGDTEAFF; CDR3 DNA: TGTGCCACCAGCAGAGATTCGGGGGACACTGAAGCTTTCTTT
V gene: TRBV7-2; D gene: .; clone size: .; J gene: TRBJ1-3; CDR3 protein: CASSLDRFSGNTIYF; CDR3 DNA: TGTGCCAGCAGCTTAGACAGATTCTCTGGAAACACCATATATTTT